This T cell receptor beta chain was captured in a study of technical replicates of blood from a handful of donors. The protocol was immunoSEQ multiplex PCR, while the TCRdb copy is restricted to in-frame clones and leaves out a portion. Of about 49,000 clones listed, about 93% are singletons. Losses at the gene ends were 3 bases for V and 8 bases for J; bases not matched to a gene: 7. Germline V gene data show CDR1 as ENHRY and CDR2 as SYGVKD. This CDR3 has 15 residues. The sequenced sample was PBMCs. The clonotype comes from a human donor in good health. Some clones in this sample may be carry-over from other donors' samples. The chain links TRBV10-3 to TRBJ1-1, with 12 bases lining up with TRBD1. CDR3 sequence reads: CAISDPGTGGREAFF. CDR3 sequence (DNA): TGTGCCATCAGTGACCCCGGGACAGGGGGCCGGGAAGCTTTCTTT.